The source of this T cell receptor beta chain is a study of T cells in Graves' hyperthyroidism and ophthalmopathy. Findings of the study overall: A 13 V-J signature model discriminated ophthalmopathy versus stable hyperthyroidism. Most thyroid clonotypes expanded above 0.001 appeared in blood too.

The CDR3 extends over 15 amino acids. From germline, CDR1 is SNHLY and CDR2 FYNNEI. The V end lost 1 base, the J end lost 14 bases, and 18 bases lay between the germline ends. This clonotype occurred a few times. Its antigen is unknown. The CDR3 regions of TCR beta were amplified from RNA transcripts. First-round RT-PCR targeting the TCR CDR3 was performed with the HTBI primer set. TCRdb passed the multiplex PCR reads through MiXCR, listing each CDR3 protein once. Of 500,000 to 600,000 distinct CDR3 sequences listed, 40% to 50% were seen once; the top ten hold about two fifths. The chain links TRBV2 to TRBJ1-6; unclear D gene. The material sequenced was peripheral blood or thyroid tissue (not recorded which). This receptor was taken from an adult woman with Graves' disease, either hyperthyroidism or ophthalmopathy (not recorded which). The CDR3 nucleotides read TGTGCCAGCAGTGAAGTCATCGCCGGGGTTGGGGCCCTCCACTTT. Protein: CASSEVIAGVGALHF. Using reference TRBV2 and TRBJ1-6 for the parts outside the CDR3, the full variable domain is EPEVTQTPSHQVTQMGQEVILRCVPISNHLYFYWYRQILGQKVEFLVSFYNNEISEKSEIFDDQFSVERPDGSNFTLKIRSTKLEDSAMYFCASSEVIAGVGALHFGNGTRLTVT.